This T cell receptor (beta chain) was identified in a study of post-analysis software for immune sequencing data. The study, taken as a whole, reports: Included in a set of roughly five TRBV segments more frequent in patients than controls were TRBV5-6, TRBV5-1 and TRBV20-1.

Unique-molecular-identifier-tagged TCR beta cDNA libraries were used. TCRdb re-analysed the PCR reads in MiXCR, keeping a single row per CDR3 protein. The table shows 700,000 to 800,000 distinct CDR3 sequences, with roughly 30% occurring only once. Note on this clonotype: Its specificity is unknown.

This CDR3 contains 16 residues. Germline CDR1 and CDR2: SGHDN and FVKESK. Between the trimmed V and J ends, which lost 4 bases and 0 bases, there was a span of 13 bases. The chain combines TRBV14 with TRBJ2-1, with D possibly matching TRBD2 (6 bases). Sequencing used blood. The source of this sequence is a girl aged 10-17 years with multiple sclerosis. CDR3 residues: CASSRHSGSSYNEQFF. The DNA of the CDR3 is TGTGCCAGCAGCCGGCATAGCGGCAGCTCCTACAATGAGCAGTTCTTC.